The source of this TCR beta chain is a study of blood T cell repertoires in COVID-19 (dated by TCRdb to about 2020). Background on the whole study: The collaborator samples originated in the United States, Italy and Spain and spanned the acute and convalescent phases of COVID-19. The material from the prospective study consisted of cDNA or gDNA derived from T cells, B-cell-depleted T cells, or PBMCs. Subjects who had been exposed to COVID-19, were actively infected with it, or had recovered from it provided the deeply sampled blood TCRbeta repertoires that made up the dataset. The repertoires were released in a freely available public database intended as a resource for research on the immune response to SARS-CoV-2. Samples came from the ongoing ImmuneRACE study (first 160 participants) plus 1,254 subjects from 6 global collaborators. Sample metadata almost always included a de-identified subject ID, COVID-19 status, age in years and sex. Where available, HLA class I and class II types were taken from metadata supplied by the sample provider and were not determined by assay-based typing. Study-level results and caveats: Clinical and demographic metadata were provided uncurated, with the amount varying by source and participant.

Participants in the prospective study were aged about 18 to 89 years, lived in 20 to 25 United States geographic areas, and enrolled through a virtual design. To assign participants to cohorts, the prospective study relied on clinical history that participants themselves reported in a screening survey and a study questionnaire. Recovered participants in ImmuneRACE Cohort 3 were defined by two consecutive negative NP/OP PCR tests, clearance by a healthcare professional, or resolution of symptoms. In the prospective study, whole blood, serum and a nasopharyngeal or oropharyngeal swab were collected from each participant by mobile phlebotomists. Over an approximately 2-month period, participants in the prospective study had the option of providing additional blood draws and questionnaires. Prospective study blood samples were shipped either frozen or at room temperature before DNA extraction. TCRbeta CDR3 regions were amplified from genomic DNA using the immunoSEQ Assay, a bias-controlled multiplex PCR. As for the authors' bioinformatics: The number of nucleated cells in each sample was estimated from the amplification of reference gene primers within the assay. To quantify the absolute abundance of each unique TCRbeta CDR3 rearrangement, sequence reads were collapsed and filtered. For each sample, productive Simpson clonality was calculated by taking the square root of Simpson's diversity index across productive rearrangements. This immuneACCESS table, as held by TCRdb, lists in-frame sequences with V and J called but not all clones. Of the missing ones, under half trace to an unresolved V gene in checked studies; the others have no known cause. V, J and clone size were drawn from that table, and D and trimming were deduced from the DNA. This sample lists roughly 200,000 clones; roughly four fifths were detected once. The ten biggest clones cover about 10% of the sample.

The table lists this clone with a count of one. This clone's antigen is unknown. Per-nucleotide qualities are absent, and no much larger clonotype sits a single base away. The germline V gene (reference sequence) yields SEHNR for CDR1 and FQNEAQ for CDR2. V and J are truncated by 5 bases and 5 bases respectively, leaving an intervening sequence of 18 bases. The CDR3 starts with the cysteine, ends with the phenylalanine, and has 15 residues. CDR3 DNA is the only sequence kept; it has 45 bases, read in frame from the first base. The sequence came from a man between 40 and 49 years old who had recovered from COVID-19. The V gene is TRBV7-9 and the J gene is TRBJ1-1; 5 matching bases give a weak D call of TRBD1. Sample: PBMCs or T cells enriched from blood (not recorded which). Here the CDR3 is given as CASSLPQGSATEAFF. In nucleotides, the sequence is TGTGCCAGCAGCCTACCTCAGGGTTCGGCAACTGAAGCTTTCTTT.